The present entry profiles one T cell receptor (beta chain) with its context. Assay used: immunoSEQ multiplex PCR; TCRdb lists only in-frame clones, some missing. The sample lists about 430,000 clones, approximately 91% occurring once. This specimen belongs to a study of blood T cell repertoires in COVID-19. Germline V gives CDR1 MGHRA, CDR2 YSYEKL. Between the trimmed V and J ends, which lost 1 base and 1 base, there was a span of 10 bases. The CDR3 sequence is 15 residues long. Self-reported history from a screening survey and questionnaire set each donor's cohort. Sample: PBMCs or T cells enriched from blood (not recorded which). The rearrangement joins TRBV4-1 to TRBJ1-2; the D is unclear. The source is a woman aged 18-30 years who had been exposed to COVID-19. This chain's CDR3 is CASSQGGALNYGYTF. The CDR3 bases are TGCGCCAGCAGCCAAGGAGGCGCCCTTAACTATGGCTACACCTTC.